Detailed here is one TCR beta chain. This CDR3 spans 14 amino acids. Germline V gene sequence: CDR1 SGHTS, CDR2 YDEGEE. V was pared by 0 bases and J by 5 bases, with 2 bases of the junction left unmatched. This sample is part of a study of OX40 agonist ivuxolimab in advanced cancers. Clones were read by immunoSEQ multiplex PCR, and TCRdb kept only the in-frame ones, dropping some. The sample records tens of thousands of clones, under 95% being singletons. Systemic immunosuppression or autoimmune disease history was grounds to exclude patients. V and J are TRBV5-8 and TRBJ1-5, with 7 positions matching TRBD1. The source was CD4+ or CD8+ T cells sorted from blood, collected in a trial of the OX40 agonist ivuxolimab. The receptor was derived from an adult with an advanced solid tumor such as melanoma, head and neck, liver or kidney cancer. The CDR3 DNA sequence: TGTGCCAGCAGCTTGGGACAGGGCCATCAGCCCCAGCATTTT. Protein sequence: CASSLGQGHQPQHF. The full variable domain, with the rest looked up from reference TRBV5-8 and TRBJ1-5, is EAGVTQSPTHLIKTRGQQATLRCSPISGHTSVYWYQQALGLGLQFLLWYDEGEERNRGNFPPRFSGRQFPNYSSELNVNALELEDSALYLCASSLGQGHQPQHFGDGTRLSIL.